The 27 T cell receptor beta chains listed next were all sequenced from one sample in a study of OX40 agonist ivuxolimab in advanced cancers. The repertoire was sequenced with immunoSEQ multiplex PCR; TCRdb's copy has only in-frame clones and lacks some. The sample has around 80,000 clones; roughly four fifths are singletons. The material sequenced was CD4+ or CD8+ T cells sorted from blood, taken in a trial of the OX40 agonist ivuxolimab. All receptors come from an adult with an advanced solid tumor such as melanoma, head and neck, liver or kidney cancer.

This clone occurred once. The chain carries TRBV10-3 and TRBJ2-1; 7 nucleotides align to TRBD1. With V trimmed by 7 bases and J by 0 bases, 12 bases remained unmatched. CDR1 ENHRY and CDR2 SYGVKD come from the germline V gene. This CDR3 comprises 17 residues. The CDR3 reads CAITTGDTGSSYNEQFF. The CDR3 coding sequence is TGTGCCATCACTACAGGGGATACGGGGAGCTCCTACAATGAGCAGTTCTTC.

The chain joins TRBV2 to TRBJ2-1, with D unclear. The CDR3 has 15 amino acids. CDR1 and CDR2 (germline): SNHLY, FYNNEI. Deletions cut 6 bases from V and 0 bases from J, with 12 bases between. CDR3: CASSNQLSSYNEQFF. CDR3 bases: TGTGCCAGCAGCAATCAGCTATCCTCCTACAATGAGCAGTTCTTC.

This chain uses TRBV28 with TRBJ1-2; D gene uncertain. CDR1 and CDR2 from the germline V gene are MDHEN and SYDVKM. The CDR3 runs to 13 residues. The V and J ends lost 5 bases and 8 bases respectively, with 15 bases between them. This chain's CDR3 is CASSSGQHPGYTF. The CDR3 DNA reads as TGTGCCAGCAGTAGCGGGCAGCACCCCGGCTACACCTTC.

The J gene is TRBJ1-6, the V gene TRBV7-9, with D maybe TRBD1 (6 bases). Germline V CDR1 and CDR2: SEHNR, FQNEAQ (reference sequence). This CDR3 is 16 amino acids long. V dropped 5 bases and J dropped 5 bases, with 16 bases sitting between them. CDR3 sequence reads: CASSPGGARHNSPLHF. The CDR3 nucleotides are TGTGCCAGCAGCCCCGGGGGGGCGAGGCATAATTCACCCCTCCACTTT.

The chain uses TRBV7-9 and TRBJ2-5, with D possibly being TRBD2 (5 bases). The CDR3 consists of 15 residues. Germline CDR1 reads SEHNR; CDR2 reads FQNEAQ (reference sequence). Trimming shortened V by 5 bases and J by 5 bases, and 18 bases separated the two germline ends. CDR3 DNA sequence: TGTGCCAGCAGCCTGTGGCGGACTCCCGGGGAGACCCAGTACTTC. Translating gives CASSLWRTPGETQYF. Variable domain in full (rest from reference TRBV7-9 and TRBJ2-5): DTGVSQNPRHKITKRGQNVTFRCDPISEHNRLYWYRQTLGQGPEFLTYFQNEAQLEKSRLLSDRFSAERPKGSFSTLEIQRTEQGDSAMYLCASSLWRTPGETQYFGPGTRLLVL.

V usage is TRBV28 and J usage is TRBJ1-2; D unresolved. Trimming cost V 6 bases and J 5 bases, with 7 bases left between them. The CDR3 runs 11 residues. Germline V CDR1 and CDR2: MDHEN, SYDVKM. CDR3 in DNA: TGTGCCAGCAGCTCCCAGTATGGCTACACCTTC. This codes for CASSSQYGYTF.

The J gene is TRBJ2-5, the V gene TRBV7-6; 8 positions match TRBD1. CDR1 and CDR2 from the germline V gene are SGHVS and FNYEAQ. Unmatched junction bases numbered 2, after V lost 2 bases and J lost 0 bases. The CDR3 totals 15 residues. The CDR3 protein is CASSLSGGHQETQYF. CDR3 nucleotide sequence: TGTGCCAGCAGCTTATCAGGGGGCCACCAAGAGACCCAGTACTTC.

This chain links TRBV5-1 with TRBJ2-1, with 7 bases fitting TRBD1. J lost 10 bases, V lost 3 bases, and 10 bases had no gene match. Germline assignment: CDR1 SGHRS and CDR2 YFSETQ. The CDR3 spans 14 residues. The DNA for the CDR3 is TGCGCCAGCAGCTGGGGGAAAACAGGGGAAGAGCAGTTCTTC. Encoded protein: CASSWGKTGEEQFF. Drawing the rest from reference TRBV5-1 and TRBJ2-1, the complete variable domain is KAGVTQTPRYLIKTRGQQVTLSCSPISGHRSVSWYQQTPGQGLQFLFEYFSETQRNKGNFPGRFSGRQFSNSRSEMNVSTLELGDSALYLCASSWGKTGEEQFFGPGTRLTVL.

J is TRBJ1-6 and V is TRBV25-1, with D perhaps matching TRBD1 (5 bases). CDR3 length: 12 amino acids. V lost 6 bases and J lost 8, with 8 bases in between. CDR1 and CDR2 (germline): MGHDK, SYGVNS. The CDR3 DNA is TGTGCCAGCAGGACAGCGGATTCACCCCTCCACTTT. Translated: CASRTADSPLHF.

In its sample, this clone was seen a few times. The rearrangement joins TRBV5-4 to TRBJ2-1; D uncertain. Trimming removed 2 bases at V and 10 bases at J, with 22 bases between. From germline, CDR1 is SGHNT and CDR2 YYREEE (reference sequence). This CDR3 has 16 amino acids. CDR3 nucleotides: TGTGCCAGCAGCTTCTCGGCTTGGGATAGGACGGTCGAGCAGTTCTTC. It is translated as CASSFSAWDRTVEQFF.

Here the CDR3 reads CASSLQARGSEQYF. The CDR3 DNA is TGTGCCAGCAGCTTGCAGGCGCGCGGGAGCGAGCAGTACTTC. The rearrangement joins TRBV11-2 to TRBJ2-7; 7 bases align to TRBD2. Germline V lookup: CDR1 SGHAT, CDR2 FQNNGV. J gave up 6 bases and V 3 bases, and 8 bases lay outside the gene matches. This CDR3 is 14 amino acids long.

This clone has a handful of counts. The CDR3 reads CASSLGDSSYGYTF. Here the CDR3 DNA reads TGTGCCAGCAGCTTAGGGGACAGCTCCTATGGCTACACCTTC. The J gene is TRBJ1-2, the V gene TRBV11-2; 7 bases map to TRBD1. The CDR3 is made up of 14 amino acids. Trimming cost V 1 base and J 4 bases; bases outside gene matches: 3. The germline CDR1 and CDR2 sequences are SGHAT and FQNNGV.

The V gene is TRBV28, the J gene TRBJ2-5, with no clear D. The ends were cut back, 6 bases at V and 2 bases at J, with 13 bases in the middle. The CDR3 sequence is 14 residues long. CDR1 is MDHEN and CDR2 is SYDVKM in the germline V gene. The CDR3 nucleotides are TGTGCCAGCAGGGCCCCAAAGGTACAAGAGACCCAGTACTTC. Residues: CASRAPKVQETQYF.

The chain combines TRBV5-1 with TRBJ2-6; TRBD1 matches at 9 bases. CDR3 length equals 17 residues. V was pared by 3 bases and J by 0 bases, with 4 bases of the junction left unmatched. The germline V gene has CDR1 SGHRS and CDR2 YFSETQ. The CDR3 DNA sequence: TGCGCCAGCAGCTCCGGGACAGGGCGCTCTGGGGCCAACGTCCTGACTTTC. Translation gives CASSSGTGRSGANVLTF.

CDR3 amino acids: CASSQEDYGAYGYTF. The CDR3 nucleotides are TGCGCCAGCAGCCAAGAGGACTATGGGGCATATGGCTACACCTTC. This chain connects TRBV4-1 to TRBJ1-2; tentatively, D is TRBD1 (5 bases). CDR1 and CDR2 from the germline V gene are MGHRA and YSYEKL. This CDR3 comprises 15 residues. With 0 bases removed from V and 5 bases from J, the gap between germline ends came to 13 bases.

This clone occurred once. The V gene is TRBV18, the J gene TRBJ1-2; no firm D call. The germline gives CDR1 KGHSH, CDR2 LQKENI. This CDR3 has 14 amino acids. V was cut by 3 bases and J by 8 bases, with 16 bases left in between. The CDR3: CASSPAREDWGYTF. The CDR3 DNA follows: TGTGCCAGCTCACCGGCTCGGGAAGATTGGGGCTACACCTTC.

The V and J genes are TRBV5-1 and TRBJ1-3, with no clear D. Trimming removed 5 bases from V and 2 bases from J, with 14 bases in between. Germline CDR1 SGHRS, CDR2 YFSETQ. The CDR3 runs to 15 residues. The CDR3 DNA is TGCGCCAGCAGAGAAGGGAGTTTTGCTGGAAACACCATATATTTT. Translated: CASREGSFAGNTIYF.

This chain uses TRBV7-9 with TRBJ2-5, with D perhaps being TRBD1 or TRBD2 (5 bases each). V was pared by 1 base and J by 5 bases, with 11 bases between. Germline CDR1 SEHNR, CDR2 FQNEAQ (reference sequence). This CDR3 spans 14 amino acids. This chain's CDR3 is CASSLVPGPETQYF. The CDR3, as DNA: TGTGCCAGCAGCTTAGTCCCGGGGCCGGAGACCCAGTACTTC.

The rearrangement uses TRBV6-1 and TRBJ2-7; TRBD1 agrees at 9 bases. V was pared by 5 bases and J by 4 bases, with 6 bases of the junction left unmatched. The CDR3 extends over 14 amino acids. Germline loops: CDR1 MNHNS, CDR2 SASEGT. The DNA of the CDR3 is TGTGCCAGCAGTTTTAACAGGGGGCTGTACGAGCAGTACTTC. It encodes CASSFNRGLYEQYF.

This clone was seen a single time. The J gene is TRBJ2-2, the V gene TRBV5-6; D unresolved. V gave up 2 bases and J gave up 8 bases, with 7 bases separating them. Germline loops: CDR1 SGHDT, CDR2 YYEEEE. CDR3 length: 12 residues. DNA for the CDR3: TGTGCCAGCAGCTTTATGGTGGGGGAGCTGTTTTTT. This translates into CASSFMVGELFF.

CDR3 sequence reads: CASSTTSGRPNEQYF. The CDR3 DNA reads as TGTGCCAGCAGTACGACTAGCGGGAGACCCAACGAGCAGTACTTC. This rearrangement joins TRBV28 to TRBJ2-7; TRBD2 agrees at 12 bases. This CDR3 is 15 amino acids long. Unmatched junction bases numbered 7, after V lost 5 bases and J lost 5 bases. Germline lookup yields CDR1 MDHEN and CDR2 SYDVKM.

This chain connects TRBV18 to TRBJ2-7; D is uncertain. From germline, CDR1 is KGHSH and CDR2 LQKENI. The CDR3 loop spans 13 amino acids. Between the trimmed V and J ends, which lost 3 bases and 3 bases, there was a span of 9 bases. CDR3 loop: CASSPKDGYEQYF. The CDR3 coding sequence is TGTGCCAGCTCACCTAAGGACGGCTACGAGCAGTACTTC.

V is TRBV5-1 and J is TRBJ2-2; a weak D match, TRBD1 (6 bases). CDR1 and CDR2 from the germline V gene are SGHRS and YFSETQ. The CDR3 totals 14 residues. The germline V and J ends were trimmed by 0 bases and 4 bases, with 7 bases remaining between them. CDR3: CASSLGQATGELFF. The CDR3 DNA is TGCGCCAGCAGCTTGGGACAGGCCACCGGGGAGCTGTTTTTT.

The chain joins TRBV10-3 to TRBJ2-7; TRBD2 aligns across 10 bases. In germline, CDR1 is ENHRY, CDR2 SYGVKD. The CDR3 spans 15 residues. V gave up 5 bases and J gave up 2 bases; unmatched junction bases: 6. The CDR3, as DNA: TGTGCCATCAGTTTAGCGGGAGGCCTCACCTACGAGCAGTACTTC. It yields the protein CAISLAGGLTYEQYF.

Concerning this clone itself: The junction departs from germline at one end; a sequencing error may be responsible. V gene TRBV16 combines with J gene TRBJ2-3, with D possibly being TRBD1 (5 bases). Germline V gene lookup returns CDR1 KGHSY and CDR2 FQNENV. The CDR3 is made up of 13 amino acids. The CDR3 loop is CASSPQGTDTQYF. The DNA for the CDR3 is TGTGCCAGCAGCCCCCAGGGAACAGATACACAGTATTTT. Looking up the rest from reference TRBV16 and TRBJ2-3 gives the full variable domain: GEEVAQTPKHLVRGEGQKAKLYCAPIKGHSYVFWYQQVLKNEFKFLISFQNENVFDETGMPKERFSAKCLPNSPCSLEIQATKLEDSAVYFCASSPQGTDTQYFGPGTRLTVL.

The chain joins TRBV10-3 to TRBJ2-1; 9 bases map to TRBD2. The CDR3 length is 13 residues. The junction had 0 bases not matched to a gene; V was cut back by 4 bases and J by 5 bases. Germline V lookup: CDR1 ENHRY, CDR2 SYGVKD. CDR3 sequence: CAISASGDNEQFF. The DNA for the CDR3 is TGTGCCATCAGTGCTAGCGGGGACAATGAGCAGTTCTTC.

The J gene is TRBJ1-2, the V gene TRBV9; no clear D. Trimming removed 4 bases from V and 10 bases from J, with 17 bases in between. Per germline, CDR1 SGDLS and CDR2 YYNGEE. The CDR3 is 13 residues long. DNA for the CDR3: TGTGCCAGCAGCCCCTCCTCTCGAGGAGACTACACCTTC. Translation gives CASSPSSRGDYTF.